Following are 30 T cell receptor beta chains from one sample sequenced in a study of shared clonotypes between healthy human individuals. The naive CD8 population came from CD45RO-negative cells selected for CCR7, without terminally differentiated effector memory CD45RA+ cells. Libraries were prepared by immunoSEQ multiplex PCR; TCRdb keeps only in-frame clonotypes and omits some of them. The table lists about 2.2 million clones, around 93% of them singletons. The source material was naive CD8+ T cells from PBMCs. The receptors originated from a man younger than 35 in good health. Some clones in this sample may be carry-over from other donors' samples.

This clone is a singleton in its sample. This chain links TRBV19 with TRBJ2-3, with TRBD1 identical over 10 bases. Germline loops: CDR1 LNHDA, CDR2 SQIVND (reference sequence). Unmatched junction bases numbered 7, after V lost 4 bases and J lost 3 bases. The CDR3 sequence is 16 residues long. CDR3 bases: TGTGCCAGTAGTAATCGGGACAGGGGTTGGACAGATACGCAGTATTTT. Protein: CASSNRDRGWTDTQYF.

The chain uses TRBV28 and TRBJ2-2; TRBD2 might be the D (7 bases). This CDR3 contains 18 residues. The V and J ends lost 5 bases and 4 bases respectively, with 23 bases between them. CDR1 and CDR2 from the germline V gene are MDHEN and SYDVKM. CDR3 DNA sequence: TGTGCCAGCAGTCCGACAGGAAAGACTAGCTGGTTCACCGGGGAGCTGTTTTTT. It encodes CASSPTGKTSWFTGELFF.

This chain's CDR3 is CASSLFAVQETQYF. CDR3 nucleotides: TGCGCCAGCAGCTTGTTCGCGGTCCAAGAGACCCAGTACTTC. This chain connects TRBV5-1 to TRBJ2-5, with D hard to call. The V gene lost 1 base and the J gene lost 1 base, with 8 bases spanning the gap. The CDR3 is 14 residues long. Germline lookup yields CDR1 SGHRS and CDR2 YFSETQ.

A single count supports this clone. The J gene is TRBJ2-3, the V gene TRBV6-5; D call uncertain. The germline gives CDR1 MNHEY, CDR2 SVGAGI. CDR3 size: 14 residues. V lost 2 bases and J 1 base, leaving 7 bases between the germline ends. This CDR3 reads CASSYNGGTDTQYF. The CDR3 region has the DNA TGTGCCAGCAGTTACAACGGTGGCACAGATACGCAGTATTTT.

Details on this clone: This specimen includes other DNA sequences encoding the same CDR3. The gene calls are TRBV27 and TRBJ1-5, with unresolved D. The germline gives CDR1 MNHEY, CDR2 SMNVEV (reference sequence). V lost 6 bases and J lost 0, with 6 bases in between. The CDR3 runs to 13 residues. This chain's CDR3 is CASSAYSNQPQHF. Here the CDR3 DNA reads TGTGCCAGCAGCGCCTATAGCAATCAGCCCCAGCATTTT.

In nucleotides, the CDR3 is TGTGCCAGCAGCTCCGACCGTTCTGAGTCCTACGAGCAGTACTTC. It encodes CASSSDRSESYEQYF. V is TRBV7-8 and J is TRBJ2-7; D gene uncertain. Germline values: CDR1 SGHVS, CDR2 FQNEAQ. Trimming stripped 4 bases from V and 1 base from J, with 14 bases between. The CDR3 covers 15 residues.

In this sample, this clone turned up a few times. The J gene is TRBJ1-2, the V gene TRBV7-9; no clear D gene. Trimming stripped 4 bases from V and 3 bases from J, with 9 bases between. This CDR3 has 13 residues. Per the germline V gene, CDR1 is SEHNR and CDR2 is FQNEAQ (reference sequence). CDR3 DNA: TGTGCCAGCAGCTCCACTGGATACTATGGCTACACCTTC. Its translation is CASSSTGYYGYTF.

This chain links TRBV30 with TRBJ2-3, with D perhaps matching TRBD2 (6 bases). This CDR3 spans 15 amino acids. Trimming stripped 3 bases from V and 6 bases from J, with 19 bases between. CDR1 and CDR2 from the germline V gene are GTSNPN and SVGIG (reference sequence). Written as DNA, the CDR3 is TGTGCCTGGAGACCTGGGCGGGGCCGCCCGGATACGCAGTATTTT. Translating gives CAWRPGRGRPDTQYF.

The V call is TRBV4-1, the J call TRBJ2-1, with D possibly being TRBD2 (6 bases). V dropped 4 bases and J dropped 8 bases, with 21 bases sitting between them. The CDR3 runs to 16 residues. CDR1 is MGHRA and CDR2 is YSYEKL in the germline V gene. For the CDR3, the DNA is TGCGCCAGCAGCCTGGAGGGAGGTACAAATTTCGATGAGCAGTTCTTC. Its translation: CASSLEGGTNFDEQFF.

For this clone: Additional DNA sequences in this sample encode the identical CDR3. The chain is built from TRBV9 and TRBJ2-7; D possibly corresponds to TRBD2 (5 bases). The ends were cut back, 0 bases at V and 1 base at J, with 11 bases in the middle. The germline V gene encodes CDR1 SGDLS and CDR2 YYNGEE. The CDR3 extends over 15 amino acids. Written as DNA, the CDR3 is TGTGCCAGCAGCGTAGCTGCTAGCAGTTCCTACGAGCAGTACTTC. It translates to CASSVAASSSYEQYF.

The chain employs TRBV9 and TRBJ1-1; TRBD1 aligns across 12 bases. The CDR3 consists of 17 residues. V trimming: 3 bases; J trimming: 5 bases; junction bases outside the gene matches: 11. In germline, CDR1 is SGDLS, CDR2 YYNGEE. The CDR3 loop is CASSATGQGARGTEAFF. DNA of the CDR3: TGTGCCAGCAGCGCTACGGGACAGGGGGCGCGAGGAACTGAAGCTTTCTTT.

J is TRBJ2-4 and V is TRBV5-8; tentative D call: TRBD2 (5 bases). Germline CDR1 SGHTS, CDR2 YDEGEE. This CDR3 is 18 amino acids long. V gave up 1 base and J gave up 10 bases, with 27 bases separating them. CDR3 DNA: TGTGCCAGCAGCTTGCTCGGAGTAAGCGCGACACCACCGGGGATTCAGTACTTC. Its protein is CASSLLGVSATPPGIQYF. The full variable domain, rest sourced from reference TRBV5-8 and TRBJ2-4, is EAGVTQSPTHLIKTRGQQATLRCSPISGHTSVYWYQQALGLGLQFLLWYDEGEERNRGNFPPRFSGRQFPNYSSELNVNALELEDSALYLCASSLLGVSATPPGIQYFGAGTRLSVL.

This clone has more than one count but fewer than ten. The rearrangement joins TRBV19 to TRBJ1-1; D ambiguous. The CDR3 extends over 17 amino acids. Germline V CDR1 and CDR2: LNHDA, SQIVND (reference sequence). V shed 1 base and J shed 3 bases, with 18 bases lying between them. The CDR3 coding sequence is TGTGCCAGTAGTATAGTTTCCGCAGTCTCGACGTACACTGAAGCTTTCTTT. It yields the protein CASSIVSAVSTYTEAFF.

This chain connects TRBV10-3 to TRBJ2-6; 7 nucleotides line up with TRBD1. Trimming removed 3 bases from V and 0 bases from J; junction bases left unmatched: 8. CDR3 length equals 18 residues. The germline V gene has CDR1 ENHRY and CDR2 SYGVKD. The CDR3 spells CAISDLETGRSGANVLTF. The DNA for the CDR3 is TGTGCCATCAGTGATCTCGAGACAGGGCGCTCTGGGGCCAACGTCCTGACTTTC.

This chain links TRBV10-3 with TRBJ1-2; a possible D gene is TRBD1 (5 bases). Germline-derived CDR1 and CDR2 are ENHRY and SYGVKD. Trimming left V 2 bases short and J 0 bases short, with 7 bases between. The CDR3 is 14 residues long. The DNA for the CDR3 is TGTGCCATCAGTGAGGCAGGGCCTAACTATGGCTACACCTTC. Protein product: CAISEAGPNYGYTF.

The chain combines TRBV10-3 with TRBJ2-2, with a tentative D call TRBD1 (7 bases). This CDR3 comprises 16 residues. The V end lost 6 bases, the J end lost 2 bases, and 16 bases lay between the germline ends. The germline CDR1 and CDR2 sequences are ENHRY and SYGVKD. The DNA for the CDR3 is TGTGCCATCAGGGAGGGACAGACTCAAAACACCGGGGAGCTGTTTTTT. This translates into CAIREGQTQNTGELFF.

In its sample, this clone was seen once. This rearrangement joins TRBV5-6 to TRBJ2-1; TRBD2 matches 15 bases. Losses at the gene ends were 5 bases for V and 10 bases for J; bases not matched to a gene: 4. The CDR3 extends over 14 amino acids. Per the germline V gene, CDR1 is SGHDT and CDR2 is YYEEEE. The CDR3 DNA follows: TGTGCCAGCAGGGCGGGACTAGCGGGAGGAGAGCAGTTCTTC. Protein product: CASRAGLAGGEQFF. The full variable domain, completed using reference TRBV5-6 and TRBJ2-1, is DAGVTQSPTHLIKTRGQQVTLRCSPKSGHDTVSWYQQALGQGPQFIFQYYEEEERQRGNFPDRFSGHQFPNYSSELNVNALLLGDSALYLCASRAGLAGGEQFFGPGTRLTVL.

The chain combines TRBV5-1 with TRBJ2-5, with 9 bases fitting TRBD2. J was trimmed by 3 bases and V by 3 bases; bases with no gene match: 18. Germline-derived CDR1 and CDR2 are SGHRS and YFSETQ. The length of the CDR3 is 19 residues. The CDR3 is CASSSDRFSGLANKETQYF. CDR3 coding DNA: TGCGCCAGCAGCTCGGACAGATTCTCAGGACTAGCGAACAAAGAGACCCAGTACTTC.

The chain recombines TRBV13 with TRBJ2-7; maybe TRBD2 (6 bases). The CDR3 spans 15 residues. The germline V gene has CDR1 PRHDT and CDR2 FYEKMQ (reference sequence). V was cut by 5 bases and J by 5 bases, with 19 bases left in between. Here the CDR3 reads CASSPLADLDDEQYF. CDR3 nucleotide sequence: TGTGCCAGCAGCCCCTTAGCGGACCTCGATGACGAGCAGTACTTC.

This chain joins TRBV27 and TRBJ1-2; 7 bases line up with TRBD1. The CDR3 loop spans 14 amino acids. The germline V gene has CDR1 MNHEY and CDR2 SMNVEV (reference sequence). Unmatched junction bases numbered 4, after V lost 4 bases and J lost 2 bases. CDR3 amino acids: CASSSRGRNYGYTF. CDR3 nucleotide sequence: TGTGCCAGCAGTTCTAGGGGGCGCAACTATGGCTACACCTTC.

The chain has TRBV25-1 and TRBJ2-7; D may be TRBD2 (5 bases). Germline V gene lookup returns CDR1 MGHDK and CDR2 SYGVNS. Trimming stripped 4 bases from V and 1 base from J, with 11 bases between. There are 14 residues in the CDR3. The CDR3 sequence: CASSGRVKSYEQYF. CDR3 nucleotide sequence: TGTGCCAGCAGTGGGCGGGTAAAATCCTACGAGCAGTACTTC.

The chain couples TRBV28 to TRBJ1-1; D not resolved. The CDR3 consists of 15 residues. V was cut by 4 bases and J by 4 bases, with 16 bases left in between. Germline loops: CDR1 MDHEN, CDR2 SYDVKM. In DNA, the CDR3 is TGTGCCAGCAGTTCCCTCAATATTCGGGGCACTGAAGCTTTCTTT. Its translation is CASSSLNIRGTEAFF.

The chain has TRBV28 and TRBJ2-1; a possible D gene is TRBD1 (5 bases). The CDR3 covers 15 residues. Germline CDR1 is MDHEN and CDR2 is SYDVKM. The germline V and J ends were trimmed by 5 bases and 0 bases, with 11 bases remaining between them. CDR3 sequence: CASSPDSSSYNEQFF. CDR3 nucleotide sequence: TGTGCCAGCAGTCCCGACAGTAGCTCCTACAATGAGCAGTTCTTC.

The chain links TRBV5-4 to TRBJ2-1; 7 nucleotides match TRBD2. V lost 1 base to trimming and J lost 13 bases; unmatched junction nucleotides: 14. The CDR3 runs 15 residues. CDR1 SGHNT and CDR2 YYREEE come from the germline V gene (reference sequence). The CDR3 sequence: CASSLPYVVGEGQFF. The CDR3 DNA reads TGTGCCAGCAGCTTGCCTTATGTAGTTGGGGAGGGCCAGTTCTTC.

This chain connects TRBV7-9 to TRBJ2-7, with D possibly TRBD2 on 5 matching bases. The CDR3 extends over 13 amino acids. The V gene lost 5 bases and the J gene lost 6 bases, with 14 bases spanning the gap. CDR1 is SEHNR and CDR2 is FQNEAQ in the germline V gene (reference sequence). CDR3 protein: CASSPTSFAEQYF. As DNA, the CDR3 is TGTGCCAGCAGCCCTACTAGTTTTGCCGAGCAGTACTTC.

Of note for this clone: Other DNA sequences within the sample encode an identical CDR3. The chain couples TRBV27 to TRBJ2-7; perhaps TRBD2 as D (7 bases). V was clipped by 1 base and J by 2 bases, with 9 bases between them. The CDR3 contains 14 residues. Germline CDR1 is MNHEY and CDR2 is SMNVEV (reference sequence). CDR3 sequence: CASSLWGGPYEQYF. In nucleotides, the CDR3 is TGTGCCAGCAGTTTATGGGGGGGGCCCTACGAGCAGTACTTC.

V and J are TRBV28 and TRBJ1-5, with D possibly TRBD1 on 5 matching bases. Deletions cut 5 bases from V and 2 bases from J, with 13 bases between. CDR1 MDHEN and CDR2 SYDVKM come from the germline V gene. The length of the CDR3 is 15 residues. The CDR3 region has the DNA TGTGCCAGCAGTCCCCGGCCGGGACGCAATCAGCCCCAGCATTTT. Translation: CASSPRPGRNQPQHF.

Worth noting for this clone: The same CDR3 arises from other DNA sequences in this sample as well. CDR3 DNA sequence: TGTGCCAGCAGTTTGGGCAACACCTACGAGCAGTACTTC. Its translation is CASSLGNTYEQYF. The rearrangement uses TRBV27 and TRBJ2-7; D call uncertain. CDR3 size: 13 residues. CDR1 MNHEY and CDR2 SMNVEV come from the germline V gene (reference sequence). Trimming cost V 3 bases and J 2 bases, with 8 bases left between them.

On this clone: This specimen includes other DNA sequences encoding the same CDR3. This chain links TRBV19 with TRBJ2-2; D uncertain. The length of the CDR3 is 14 residues. Trimming cost V 3 bases and J 1 base, with 6 bases left between them. In germline, CDR1 is LNHDA, CDR2 SQIVND (reference sequence). Here the CDR3 reads CASSISVNTGELFF. The DNA of the CDR3 is TGTGCCAGTAGTATTTCGGTGAACACCGGGGAGCTGTTTTTT.

The chain combines TRBV27 with TRBJ1-1; tentatively, D is TRBD1 (5 bases). Germline CDR1 MNHEY, CDR2 SMNVEV (reference sequence). CDR3 length: 15 amino acids. V was trimmed by 4 bases and J by 3 bases, leaving 15 bases between them. CDR3: CASSSGRESHTEAFF. The CDR3 region has the DNA TGTGCCAGCAGTTCGGGGCGGGAGTCCCACACTGAAGCTTTCTTT.